These 30 T cell receptor beta chains share one sample of origin, sequenced in a study of cytomegalovirus exposure and HLA in healthy donors. Researchers ran the PCR with 60 Vbeta and 13 Jbeta primers. The assay was immunoSEQ multiplex PCR, and TCRdb's table has in-frame clones only and misses some. The sample records 150,000 or so clones, 75% to 85% being singletons. Sequenced material: PBMCs. All receptors derive from a man over 45 in good health and CMV-seronegative.

This clone has more than one count but fewer than ten. The chain recombines TRBV6-1 with TRBJ2-4, with 7 bases fitting TRBD1. J gave up 0 bases and V 3 bases, and 5 bases lay outside the gene matches. Germline-derived CDR1 and CDR2 are MNHNS and SASEGT. This CDR3 comprises 16 residues. The CDR3 here is CASSDPGQLAKNIQYF. CDR3 bases: TGTGCCAGCAGTGACCCGGGACAGCTAGCCAAAAACATTCAGTACTTC.

This chain joins TRBV12-5 and TRBJ1-2; a weak D match, TRBD1 (5 bases). V was trimmed by 6 bases and J by 0 bases, leaving 8 bases between them. Looked up from germline, CDR1 is LGHNT and CDR2 is FRNRAP. The CDR3 is 13 amino acids. The CDR3 sequence is CASGLQANYGYTF. The DNA of the CDR3 is TGTGCTAGTGGCCTACAGGCTAACTATGGCTACACCTTC.

The chain combines TRBV28 with TRBJ1-6; 11 bases map to TRBD1. The germline CDR1 and CDR2 sequences are MDHEN and SYDVKM. J was trimmed by 6 bases and V by 6 bases; bases with no gene match: 7. This CDR3 contains 16 residues. The CDR3 loop is CASRRTGGAGNSPLHF. The CDR3 DNA reads as TGTGCCAGCAGGCGGACAGGGGGCGCGGGTAATTCACCCCTCCACTTT.

This clone was seen once. This chain links TRBV20-1 with TRBJ1-1; D gene uncertain. CDR3 length: 11 amino acids. The germline CDR1 and CDR2 sequences are DFQATT and SNEGSKA (reference sequence). V shed 6 bases and J shed 5 bases, with 10 bases lying between them. This CDR3 is CSAPRLTEAFF. CDR3 in DNA: TGCAGTGCCCCCCGGTTGACTGAAGCTTTCTTT.

J is TRBJ2-5 and V is TRBV27; 12 bases map to TRBD1. Germline values: CDR1 MNHEY, CDR2 SMNVEV (reference sequence). The CDR3 spans 16 residues. The trim removed 5 bases at V and 5 bases at J, leaving 9 bases unmatched. In DNA form, the CDR3 reads TGTGCCAGCAGTGAGGCCGGGACAGGGGGCAGGGAGACCCAGTACTTC. Translated, it gives CASSEAGTGGRETQYF.

This chain uses TRBV2 with TRBJ2-7, with a tentative D call TRBD1 (6 bases). The CDR3 is 15 residues long. V lost 3 bases and J lost 2, with 14 bases in between. Germline assignment: CDR1 SNHLY and CDR2 FYNNEI. The CDR3 region is CASSDVRDTTYEQYF. The DNA for the CDR3 is TGTGCCAGCAGTGACGTTCGGGACACAACCTACGAGCAGTACTTC. Combining the CDR3 with reference TRBV2 and TRBJ2-7 gives the whole variable domain EPEVTQTPSHQVTQMGQEVILRCVPISNHLYFYWYRQILGQKVEFLVSFYNNEISEKSEIFDDQFSVERPDGSNFTLKIRSTKLEDSAMYFCASSDVRDTTYEQYFGPGTRLTVT.

V is TRBV28 and J is TRBJ2-4, with 7 nucleotides matching TRBD1. The germline V gene encodes CDR1 MDHEN and CDR2 SYDVKM. Trimming cost V 1 base and J 1 base; bases outside gene matches: 10. The CDR3 extends over 18 amino acids. The CDR3 DNA sequence: TGTGCCAGCAGTTTATATGGGACACAGGGGCATGCCAAAAACATTCAGTACTTC. Protein sequence: CASSLYGTQGHAKNIQYF. The full variable domain, rest sourced from reference TRBV28 and TRBJ2-4, is DVKVTQSSRYLVKRTGEKVFLECVQDMDHENMFWYRQDPGLGLRLIYFSYDVKMKEKGDIPEGYSVSREKKERFSLILESASTNQTSMYLCASSLYGTQGHAKNIQYFGAGTRLSVL.

V and J are TRBV7-2 and TRBJ2-5; 11 bases fit TRBD2. CDR3 length: 17 residues. Germline assignment: CDR1 SGHTA and CDR2 FQGNSA. V gave up 2 bases and J gave up 1 base; unmatched junction bases: 6. CDR3 loop: CASSLRASGGFQETQYF. DNA of the CDR3: TGTGCCAGCAGCTTAAGAGCTAGCGGGGGGTTCCAAGAGACCCAGTACTTC.

This clone was seen once. The chain couples TRBV9 to TRBJ2-5; 7 bases fit TRBD1. Per the germline V gene, CDR1 is SGDLS and CDR2 is YYNGEE. The CDR3 is 16 residues long. Unmatched junction bases numbered 6, after V lost 0 bases and J lost 1 base. The CDR3 DNA reads TGTGCCAGCAGCGTAGGCCCGGGACAGCTCCAAGAGACCCAGTACTTC. It yields the protein CASSVGPGQLQETQYF.

This clone turned up a few times. V usage is TRBV4-1 and J usage is TRBJ2-6, with D possibly being TRBD2 (7 bases). This CDR3 contains 19 residues. CDR1 MGHRA and CDR2 YSYEKL come from the germline V gene. V was shortened by 3 bases and J by 2 bases, with 20 bases between the two germline ends. The CDR3 DNA reads as TGCGCCAGCAGCCAGGCCTCTGGGGGGGGGCGCGCTGGGGCCAACGTCCTGACTTTC. It encodes CASSQASGGGRAGANVLTF.

This chain connects TRBV19 to TRBJ1-4; D unclear. CDR3 length: 13 residues. Trimming cost V 9 bases and J 7 bases, with 15 bases left between them. From germline, CDR1 is LNHDA and CDR2 SQIVND (reference sequence). The CDR3 protein is CASKSQAGEKLFF. As DNA, the CDR3 is TGTGCCAGCAAATCGCAGGCTGGTGAAAAACTGTTTTTT.

This sequence joins TRBV7-2 and TRBJ1-5; 10 nucleotides match TRBD1. CDR1 SGHTA and CDR2 FQGNSA come from the germline V gene. J lost 3 bases, V lost 1 base, and 3 bases had no gene match. The CDR3 runs to 16 residues. The CDR3: CASSLGGTGDNQPQHF. CDR3 nucleotides: TGTGCCAGCAGCTTAGGCGGGACAGGGGACAATCAGCCCCAGCATTTT.

As regards this clone: The same CDR3 can be traced to other DNA sequences in this sample. The chain is built from TRBV2 and TRBJ2-7; 7 nucleotides match TRBD2. Germline values: CDR1 SNHLY, CDR2 FYNNEI. The CDR3 extends over 13 amino acids. The junction had 6 bases not matched to a gene; V was cut back by 3 bases and J by 7 bases. Here the CDR3 DNA reads TGTGCCAGCAGTGACGTCTGGGGGGGTGAGCAGTACTTC. As protein: CASSDVWGGEQYF.

Only a few counts were recorded for this clone. The chain uses TRBV5-1 and TRBJ2-1; tentative D call: TRBD1 (6 bases). CDR3 length equals 13 residues. The germline CDR1 and CDR2 sequences are SGHRS and YFSETQ. The V end was cut by 0 bases, the J end by 6 bases, with 7 bases between. DNA for the CDR3: TGCGCCAGCAGCTTGGACAGGGCCAATGAGCAGTTCTTC. Its translation is CASSLDRANEQFF.

The V gene is TRBV19, the J gene TRBJ1-1; D call uncertain. With 7 bases removed from V and 5 bases from J, the gap between germline ends came to 14 bases. Germline values: CDR1 LNHDA, CDR2 SQIVND (reference sequence). The CDR3 extends over 13 amino acids. The CDR3 loop is CASNLRIGTEAFF. The CDR3 DNA sequence: TGTGCCAGTAATTTAAGAATCGGTACTGAAGCTTTCTTT.

V is TRBV12-5 and J is TRBJ1-2; no reliable D call. Germline V CDR1 and CDR2: LGHNT, FRNRAP. Trimming took off 4 bases at V and 8 bases at J, with 8 bases between the two ends. The CDR3 has 11 residues. CDR3 sequence reads: CASGSGWGYTF. CDR3 DNA: TGTGCTAGTGGTTCGGGTTGGGGCTACACCTTC. The whole variable domain, remainder taken from reference TRBV12-5 and TRBJ1-2, is DARVTQTPRHKVTEMGQEVTMRCQPILGHNTVFWYRQTMMQGLELLAYFRNRAPLDDSGMPKDRFSAEMPDATLATLKIQPSEPRDSAVYFCASGSGWGYTFGSGTRLTVV.

V usage is TRBV7-6 and J usage is TRBJ1-5; tentative D call: TRBD1 (6 bases). This CDR3 is built from 17 residues. The V gene's germline CDR1 is SGHVS and CDR2 FNYEAQ. V shed 1 base and J shed 4 bases, with 17 bases lying between them. For the CDR3, the DNA is TGTGCCAGCAGCTTAGGACCGCCGACAGGAGCTAATCAGCCCCAGCATTTT. Translation gives CASSLGPPTGANQPQHF.

The chain recombines TRBV15 with TRBJ2-5; no clear D gene. From germline, CDR1 is LNHNV and CDR2 YYDKDF (reference sequence). The CDR3 runs 12 residues. V lost 3 bases and J 2 bases, leaving 4 bases between the germline ends. DNA for the CDR3: TGTGCCACCAGCAGTAATCAAGAGACCCAGTACTTC. This codes for CATSSNQETQYF.

The chain is built from TRBV5-1 and TRBJ1-2; D is undetermined. Germline V gene data show CDR1 as SGHRS and CDR2 as YFSETQ. V was clipped by 0 bases and J by 0 bases, with 6 bases between them. The CDR3 has 14 amino acids. In DNA, the CDR3 is TGCGCCAGCAGCTTGGTCACAGCTAACTATGGCTACACCTTC. This codes for CASSLVTANYGYTF.

J is TRBJ2-7 and V is TRBV7-9; 9 nucleotides agree with TRBD2. V was clipped by 6 bases and J by 6 bases; unmatched bases: 12. This CDR3 comprises 15 residues. Germline V gene lookup returns CDR1 SEHNR and CDR2 FQNEAQ (reference sequence). CDR3 in amino acids: CASSPGGGRASEQYF. CDR3 sequence (DNA): TGTGCCAGCAGTCCCGGCGGCGGGAGGGCCTCCGAGCAGTACTTC.

This clone has a handful of counts. The CDR3 spells CASTLGANSNQPQHF. The DNA of the CDR3 is TGTGCCAGCACCTTAGGGGCAAATAGCAATCAGCCCCAGCATTTT. This chain connects TRBV28 to TRBJ1-5, with TRBD1 as a possible D gene (5 bases). V lost 7 bases, J lost 0 bases, and 13 bases lay in between. Per the germline V gene, CDR1 is MDHEN and CDR2 is SYDVKM. The CDR3 is 15 amino acids. The full variable domain, rest sourced from reference TRBV28 and TRBJ1-5, is DVKVTQSSRYLVKRTGEKVFLECVQDMDHENMFWYRQDPGLGLRLIYFSYDVKMKEKGDIPEGYSVSREKKERFSLILESASTNQTSMYLCASTLGANSNQPQHFGDGTRLSIL.

This chain joins TRBV9 and TRBJ2-7, with 7 bases that match TRBD2. The CDR3 is 15 amino acids. CDR1 and CDR2 from the germline V gene are SGDLS and YYNGEE. V trimming: 0 bases; J trimming: 2 bases; junction bases outside the gene matches: 5. CDR3 DNA sequence: TGTGCCAGCAGCGTAGGAGCTAGCGGAGCCTACGAGCAGTACTTC. It encodes CASSVGASGAYEQYF.

This chain joins TRBV7-3 and TRBJ2-1; 7 nucleotides match TRBD2. CDR1 and CDR2 from the germline V gene are SGHTA and FQGTGA. This CDR3 is 16 amino acids long. The junction had 11 bases not matched to a gene; V was cut back by 5 bases and J by 4 bases. The DNA for the CDR3 is TGTGCCAGCAGCACAGACACTAGCGCGGGGTACAATGAGCAGTTCTTC. Protein sequence: CASSTDTSAGYNEQFF.

The chain links TRBV9 to TRBJ2-1; 8 bases match TRBD1. Germline values: CDR1 SGDLS, CDR2 YYNGEE. V lost 0 bases and J lost 8; bases outside the gene matches: 7. This CDR3 is 15 amino acids long. CDR3 bases: TGTGCCAGCAGCGTAGCAGGGAACAGGGGGGATGAGCAGTTCTTC. Translating it yields CASSVAGNRGDEQFF.

This chain links TRBV5-1 with TRBJ2-1, with 11 bases lining up with TRBD1. Trimming at V came to 0 bases and at J to 10 bases, leaving 6 bases not matched to a gene. CDR1 and CDR2 (germline): SGHRS, YFSETQ. The CDR3 sequence is 15 residues long. The CDR3 region is CASSLGGTGGNEQFF. DNA for the CDR3: TGCGCCAGCAGCTTGGGTGGGACAGGGGGTAACGAGCAGTTCTTC.

This clone was counted a single time. The CDR3 DNA reads TGTGCCAGCAGCTTTGGGGTAGCGGGGCCGGGGGCCAAAAACATTCAGTACTTC. Its translation is CASSFGVAGPGAKNIQYF. The rearrangement uses TRBV5-4 and TRBJ2-4, with TRBD2 matching over 8 bases. This CDR3 has 18 residues. From germline, CDR1 is SGHNT and CDR2 YYREEE (reference sequence). Trimming took 2 bases from V and 1 from J; bases not matched to a gene: 11.

This rearrangement joins TRBV5-6 to TRBJ2-7, with D unresolved. The CDR3 sequence is 13 residues long. V was clipped by 6 bases and J by 2 bases, with 12 bases between them. The germline gives CDR1 SGHDT, CDR2 YYEEEE. The CDR3 DNA is TGTGCCAGCACCCTGATAGATGCCTACGAGCAGTACTTC. It is translated as CASTLIDAYEQYF.

The chain employs TRBV6-5 and TRBJ2-4; 8 nucleotides agree with TRBD1. With V trimmed by 8 bases and J by 6 bases, 12 bases remained unmatched. In germline, CDR1 is MNHEY, CDR2 SVGAGI. The CDR3 consists of 15 residues. DNA for the CDR3: TGTGCCAGCCGAAACTTCAGGGGGCAGGGAAACATTCAGTACTTC. Residues: CASRNFRGQGNIQYF.

This chain connects TRBV7-9 to TRBJ1-6; 9 bases are a match to TRBD1. Looked up from germline, CDR1 is SEHNR and CDR2 is FQNEAQ (reference sequence). Trimming removed 5 bases from V and 7 bases from J; junction bases left unmatched: 9. This CDR3 is 16 amino acids long. DNA of the CDR3: TGTGCCAGCAGCGGCTCCGGACAGGGGAGAAATTCACCCCTCCACTTT. Its translation is CASSGSGQGRNSPLHF.

The V and J genes are TRBV7-2 and TRBJ2-5, with 7 bases that match TRBD2. Per the germline V gene, CDR1 is SGHTA and CDR2 is FQGNSA. The CDR3 is made up of 16 amino acids. With 4 bases clipped from V and 1 base from J, the junction kept 9 bases outside the gene matches. CDR3 in amino acids: CASSSESTGGQETQYF. CDR3 nucleotides: TGTGCCAGCAGCTCAGAGTCAACGGGGGGCCAAGAGACCCAGTACTTC.